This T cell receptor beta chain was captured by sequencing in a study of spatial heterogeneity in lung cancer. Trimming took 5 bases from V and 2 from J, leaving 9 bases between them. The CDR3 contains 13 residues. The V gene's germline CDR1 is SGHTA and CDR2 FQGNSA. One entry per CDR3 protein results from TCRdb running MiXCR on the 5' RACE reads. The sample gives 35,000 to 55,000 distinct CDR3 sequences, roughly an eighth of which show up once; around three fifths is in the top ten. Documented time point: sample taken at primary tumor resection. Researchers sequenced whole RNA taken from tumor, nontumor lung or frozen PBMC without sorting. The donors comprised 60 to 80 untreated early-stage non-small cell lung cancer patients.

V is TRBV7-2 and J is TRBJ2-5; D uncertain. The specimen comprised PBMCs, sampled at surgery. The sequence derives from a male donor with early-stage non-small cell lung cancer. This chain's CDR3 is CASSPEWQETQYF. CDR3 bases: TGTGCCAGCAGCCCCGAGTGGCAAGAGACCCAGTACTTC.